This T cell receptor (beta chain) originates from a study of OX40 agonist ivuxolimab in advanced cancers. Study details: Earlier anti-PD-1, anti-PD-L1 or anti-CTLA-4 therapy was permitted; 35% to 50% had received some. Partial responses were achieved by three patients: one hepatocellular carcinoma, two cutaneous melanoma.

The V and J ends lost 6 bases and 2 bases, in that order; junction bases with no gene match: 6. Germline V gene data show CDR1 as LNHDA and CDR2 as SQIVND (reference sequence). The CDR3 runs 14 residues. The protocol was immunoSEQ multiplex PCR, while the TCRdb copy is restricted to in-frame clones and leaves out a portion. The sample consists of around 40,000 clones, more than 75% of them appearing once. The chain recombines TRBV19 with TRBJ2-7, with 8 nucleotides matching TRBD1. The source was CD4+ or CD8+ T cells sorted from blood, collected in a trial of the OX40 agonist ivuxolimab. This receptor was identified in an adult with an advanced solid tumor such as melanoma, head and neck, liver or kidney cancer. CDR3 region: CASSLTGGTYEQYF. CDR3 DNA sequence: TGTGCCAGTAGCCTCACAGGGGGGACCTACGAGCAGTACTTC.